Presented here are 10 T cell receptor beta chains from one specimen sequenced in a study of shared clonotypes between healthy human individuals. Only CD45RO-negative cells positively selected for CCR7 counted as naive CD8 cells, so terminally differentiated effector memory CD45RA+ cells were excluded. Repertoires were generated with immunoSEQ multiplex PCR, while TCRdb's copy carries only in-frame clones and drops some. The data hold approximately 840,000 clones, with 90% to 98% observed a single time. Material: naive CD8+ T cells sorted from blood. The origin of the receptors is a man aged 25-45 years in good health.

J is TRBJ2-1 and V is TRBV5-4, with D possibly called TRBD1 or TRBD2 (5 bases each). V was shortened by 6 bases and J by 2 bases, with 12 bases between the two germline ends. There are 14 residues in the CDR3. Germline values: CDR1 SGHNT, CDR2 YYREEE (reference sequence). CDR3 in DNA: TGTGCCAGCATGGATGGGGGAACCTACAATGAGCAGTTCTTC. Its protein product is CASMDGGTYNEQFF.

This clone has a single count. This chain connects TRBV7-2 to TRBJ2-1; 7 bases match TRBD1. Germline V gene sequence: CDR1 SGHTA, CDR2 FQGNSA. The junction had 1 base not matched to a gene; V was cut back by 2 bases and J by 3 bases. CDR3 length equals 14 residues. The CDR3 loop is CASSLNRGYNEQFF. The DNA for the CDR3 is TGTGCCAGCAGCTTAAACAGGGGCTACAATGAGCAGTTCTTC.

The genes are TRBV7-9 and TRBJ2-7; 12 nucleotides agree with TRBD2. The V gene end was trimmed by 5 bases and the J gene end by 2 bases; junction bases not matched to a gene: 1. This CDR3 spans 14 amino acids. Per the germline V gene, CDR1 is SEHNR and CDR2 is FQNEAQ (reference sequence). CDR3 bases: TGTGCCAGCAGCGGACTAGCGGGACCCTACGAGCAGTACTTC. Its protein is CASSGLAGPYEQYF.

The chain couples TRBV7-9 to TRBJ2-5; D gene ambiguous. V was shortened by 2 bases and J by 5 bases, with 9 bases between the two germline ends. The germline V gene has CDR1 SEHNR and CDR2 FQNEAQ (reference sequence). The CDR3 contains 13 residues. In DNA form, the CDR3 reads TGTGCCAGCAGCTTACCGCAGGAGGAGACCCAGTACTTC. Its translation: CASSLPQEETQYF.

The rearrangement joins TRBV9 to TRBJ2-5; D ambiguous. The germline V gene encodes CDR1 SGDLS and CDR2 YYNGEE. CDR3 length: 15 amino acids. Between the trimmed V and J ends, which lost 3 bases and 5 bases, there was a span of 17 bases. This chain's CDR3 is CASSDPHGIMETQYF. CDR3 DNA sequence: TGTGCCAGCAGCGACCCCCATGGGATTATGGAGACCCAGTACTTC.

The chain combines TRBV27 with TRBJ1-1; 7 bases line up with TRBD1. This CDR3 is built from 15 residues. V lost 4 bases and J lost 3; bases outside the gene matches: 8. Germline V CDR1 and CDR2: MNHEY, SMNVEV (reference sequence). The CDR3 protein is CASSWSRGMDTEAFF. The CDR3 DNA reads TGTGCCAGCAGTTGGTCCAGGGGGATGGACACTGAAGCTTTCTTT.

For the CDR3, the DNA is TGTGCCAGCAGCTTAGAAGGGACGGGACTCTACAATGAGCAGTTCTTC. Amino acids: CASSLEGTGLYNEQFF. The rearrangement links TRBV11-3 to TRBJ2-1, with D perhaps matching TRBD2 (6 bases). The CDR3 extends over 16 amino acids. The V end lost 0 bases, the J end lost 3 bases, and 12 bases lay between the germline ends. The germline V gene has CDR1 SGHNT and CDR2 YENEEA.

In DNA, the CDR3 is TGTGCCAGCAGTTACGGGACAGGGGTGGAAAAACTGTTTTTT. The encoded protein is CASSYGTGVEKLFF. The chain carries TRBV28 and TRBJ1-4, with 10 bases aligning to TRBD1. The J segment lost 8 bases and the V segment lost 4 bases, leaving 4 bases of the junction unmatched. CDR1 and CDR2 (germline): MDHEN, SYDVKM. The CDR3 is made up of 14 amino acids. The complete variable domain, with remaining parts taken from reference TRBV28 and TRBJ1-4, reads DVKVTQSSRYLVKRTGEKVFLECVQDMDHENMFWYRQDPGLGLRLIYFSYDVKMKEKGDIPEGYSVSREKKERFSLILESASTNQTSMYLCASSYGTGVEKLFFGSGTQLSVL.

The J gene is TRBJ2-1, the V gene TRBV9, with 10 bases lining up with TRBD2. Trimming removed 6 bases from V and 8 bases from J; junction bases left unmatched: 8. Germline V gene lookup returns CDR1 SGDLS and CDR2 YYNGEE. This CDR3 has 14 amino acids. The CDR3, as DNA: TGTGCCAGCAAATCTAGCGGGAGCTTCGATGAGCAGTTCTTC. Protein product: CASKSSGSFDEQFF. Drawing the rest from reference TRBV9 and TRBJ2-1, the complete variable domain is DSGVTQTPKHLITATGQRVTLRCSPRSGDLSVYWYQQSLDQGLQFLIQYYNGEERAKGNILERFSAQQFPDLHSELNLSSLELGDSALYFCASKSSGSFDEQFFGPGTRLTVL.

The chain combines TRBV28 with TRBJ2-7, with D unclear. The germline V gene encodes CDR1 MDHEN and CDR2 SYDVKM. The CDR3 loop spans 17 amino acids. V was trimmed by 2 bases and J by 0 bases, leaving 17 bases between them. The CDR3 DNA is TGTGCCAGCAGTTTAACCCTAACGGGCAAAAGCTCCTACGAGCAGTACTTC. This codes for CASSLTLTGKSSYEQYF. Using reference TRBV28 and TRBJ2-7 for the parts outside the CDR3, the full variable domain is DVKVTQSSRYLVKRTGEKVFLECVQDMDHENMFWYRQDPGLGLRLIYFSYDVKMKEKGDIPEGYSVSREKKERFSLILESASTNQTSMYLCASSLTLTGKSSYEQYFGPGTRLTVT.